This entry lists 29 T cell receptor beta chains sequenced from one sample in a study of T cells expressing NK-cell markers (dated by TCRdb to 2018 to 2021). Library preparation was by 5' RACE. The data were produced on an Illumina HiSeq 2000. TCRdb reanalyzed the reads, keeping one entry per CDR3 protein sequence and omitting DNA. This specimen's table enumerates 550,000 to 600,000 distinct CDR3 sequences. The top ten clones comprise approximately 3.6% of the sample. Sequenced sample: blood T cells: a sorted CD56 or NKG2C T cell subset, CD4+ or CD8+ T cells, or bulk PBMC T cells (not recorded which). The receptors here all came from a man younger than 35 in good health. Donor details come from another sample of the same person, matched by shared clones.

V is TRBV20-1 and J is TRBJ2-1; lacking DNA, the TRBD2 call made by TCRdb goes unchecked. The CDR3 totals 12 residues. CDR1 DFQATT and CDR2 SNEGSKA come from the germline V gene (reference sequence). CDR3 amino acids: CSARTSGGEQFF.

The CDR3 is CSVITRQGVGSPEAFF. This rearrangement joins TRBV29-1 to TRBJ1-1; lacking DNA, the TRBD1 call made by TCRdb goes unchecked. This CDR3 is 16 amino acids long. Germline lookup yields CDR1 SQVTM and CDR2 ANQGSEA.

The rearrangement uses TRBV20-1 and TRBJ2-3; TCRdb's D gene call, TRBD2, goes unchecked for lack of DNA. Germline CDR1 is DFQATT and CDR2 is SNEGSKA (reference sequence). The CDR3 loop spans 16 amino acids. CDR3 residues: CSARAAGGSGRNTQYF.

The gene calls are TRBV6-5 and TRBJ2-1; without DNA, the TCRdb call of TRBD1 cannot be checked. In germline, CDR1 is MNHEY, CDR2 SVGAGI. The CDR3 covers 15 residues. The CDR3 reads CASSPLGTVYNEQFF.

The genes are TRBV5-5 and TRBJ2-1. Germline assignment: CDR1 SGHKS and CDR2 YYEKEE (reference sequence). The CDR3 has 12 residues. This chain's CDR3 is CASSLVHNEQFF.

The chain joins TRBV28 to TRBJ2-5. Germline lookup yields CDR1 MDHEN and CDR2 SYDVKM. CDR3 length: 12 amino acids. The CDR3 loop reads CASSSLPETQYF.

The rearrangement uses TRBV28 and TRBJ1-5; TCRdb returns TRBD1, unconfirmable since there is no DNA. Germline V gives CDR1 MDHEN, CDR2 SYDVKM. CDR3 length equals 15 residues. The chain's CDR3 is CASSLLTGANQPQHF.

The CDR3 spells CASSQVVGQDKNIQYF. V usage is TRBV3-1 and J usage is TRBJ2-4; TCRdb's assignment of TRBD1 cannot be checked, as there is no DNA. Germline V gene sequence: CDR1 LGHDT, CDR2 YNNKEL (reference sequence). The CDR3 loop spans 16 amino acids.

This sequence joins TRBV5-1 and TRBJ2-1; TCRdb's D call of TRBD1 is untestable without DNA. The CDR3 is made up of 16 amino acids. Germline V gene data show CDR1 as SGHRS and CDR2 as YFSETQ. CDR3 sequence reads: CASSLAETLGGNEQFF. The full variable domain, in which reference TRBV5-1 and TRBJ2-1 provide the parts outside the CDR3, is KAGVTQTPRYLIKTRGQQVTLSCSPISGHRSVSWYQQTPGQGLQFLFEYFSETQRNKGNFPGRFSGRQFSNSRSEMNVSTLELGDSALYLCASSLAETLGGNEQFFGPGTRLTVL.

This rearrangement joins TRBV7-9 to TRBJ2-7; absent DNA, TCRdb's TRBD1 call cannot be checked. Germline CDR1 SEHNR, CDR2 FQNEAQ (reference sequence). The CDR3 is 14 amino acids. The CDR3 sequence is CASSLGGVTYEQYF.

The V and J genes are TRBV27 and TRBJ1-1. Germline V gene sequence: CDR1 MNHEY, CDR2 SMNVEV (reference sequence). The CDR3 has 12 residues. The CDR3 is CASKGTWTEAFF.

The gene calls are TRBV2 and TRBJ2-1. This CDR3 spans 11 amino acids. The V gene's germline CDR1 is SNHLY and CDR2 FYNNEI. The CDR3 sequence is CASSATAEQFF.

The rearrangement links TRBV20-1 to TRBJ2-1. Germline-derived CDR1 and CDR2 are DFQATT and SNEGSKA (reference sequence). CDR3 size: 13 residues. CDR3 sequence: CSASSANYNEQFF.

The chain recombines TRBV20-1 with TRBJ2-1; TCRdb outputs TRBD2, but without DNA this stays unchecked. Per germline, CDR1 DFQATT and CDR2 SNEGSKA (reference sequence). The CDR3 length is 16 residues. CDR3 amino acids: CSAPSGGAGGPNEQFF.

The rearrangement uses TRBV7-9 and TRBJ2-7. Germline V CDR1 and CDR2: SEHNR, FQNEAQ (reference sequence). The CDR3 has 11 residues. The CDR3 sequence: CASGESHEQYF.

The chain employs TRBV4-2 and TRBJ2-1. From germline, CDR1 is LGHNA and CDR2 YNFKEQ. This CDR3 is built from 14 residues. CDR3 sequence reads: CASSPTTGNNEQFF.

The CDR3 is CASRTSGDNTQYF. J is TRBJ2-3 and V is TRBV5-1; with no DNA, the TCRdb D assignment of TRBD2 cannot be verified. Germline V gene data show CDR1 as SGHRS and CDR2 as YFSETQ. The CDR3 runs to 13 residues.

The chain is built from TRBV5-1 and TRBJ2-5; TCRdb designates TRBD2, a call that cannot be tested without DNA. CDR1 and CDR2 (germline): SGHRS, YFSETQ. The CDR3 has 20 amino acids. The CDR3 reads CASSLAGTSGSFGFMETQYF.

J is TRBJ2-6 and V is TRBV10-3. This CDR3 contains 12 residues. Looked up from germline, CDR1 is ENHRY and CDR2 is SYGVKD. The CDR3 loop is CAISSGANVLTF.

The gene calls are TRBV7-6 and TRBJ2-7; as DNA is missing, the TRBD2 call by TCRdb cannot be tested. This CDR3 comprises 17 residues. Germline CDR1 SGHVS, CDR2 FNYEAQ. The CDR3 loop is CASSLQGGTSGYYEQYF.

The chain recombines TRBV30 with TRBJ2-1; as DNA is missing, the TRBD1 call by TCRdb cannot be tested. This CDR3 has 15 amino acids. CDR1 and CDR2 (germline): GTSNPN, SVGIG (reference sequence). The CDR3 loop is CAWSATGPALNEQFF.

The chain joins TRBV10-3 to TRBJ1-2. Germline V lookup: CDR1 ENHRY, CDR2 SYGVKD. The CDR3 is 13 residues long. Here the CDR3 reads CAISESQPRGYTF.

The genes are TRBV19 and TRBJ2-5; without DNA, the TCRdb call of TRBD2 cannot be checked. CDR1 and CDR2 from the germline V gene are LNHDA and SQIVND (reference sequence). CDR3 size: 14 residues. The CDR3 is CASRIQGGGETQYF.

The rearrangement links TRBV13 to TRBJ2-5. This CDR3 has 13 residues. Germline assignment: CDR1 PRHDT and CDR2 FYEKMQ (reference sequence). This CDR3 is CASSFRTRETQYF.

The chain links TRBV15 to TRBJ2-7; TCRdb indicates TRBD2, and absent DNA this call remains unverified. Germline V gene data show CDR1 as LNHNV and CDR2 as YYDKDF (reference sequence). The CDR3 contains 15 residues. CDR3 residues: CATRRSGGVSYEQYF.

The CDR3 sequence: CSAKEGPGRYEQYF. V and J are TRBV20-1 and TRBJ2-7; TCRdb's D call, TRBD1, is unchecked because there is no DNA. This CDR3 region has 14 residues. The germline V gene encodes CDR1 DFQATT and CDR2 SNEGSKA (reference sequence).

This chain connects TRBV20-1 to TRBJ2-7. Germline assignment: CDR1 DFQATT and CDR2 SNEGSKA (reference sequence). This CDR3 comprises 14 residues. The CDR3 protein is CSVRDYLPSYEQYF.

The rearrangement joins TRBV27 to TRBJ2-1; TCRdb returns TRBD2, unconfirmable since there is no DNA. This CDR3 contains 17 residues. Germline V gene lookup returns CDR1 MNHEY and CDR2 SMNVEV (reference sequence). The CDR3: CASSSPPLAGVANEQFF.

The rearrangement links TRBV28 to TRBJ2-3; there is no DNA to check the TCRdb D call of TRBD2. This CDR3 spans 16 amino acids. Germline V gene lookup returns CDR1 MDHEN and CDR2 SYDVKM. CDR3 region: CASSFEGAGPSDTQYF.